This record looks at one T cell receptor (beta chain) sequence and its context. A multiplex PCR was run with 60 Vbeta primers and 13 Jbeta primers. TCRdb keeps only in-frame clones here, not all; method: immunoSEQ multiplex PCR. This sample has 200,000 to 250,000 clones, with approximately 81% found just once. The sample comes from a study of cytomegalovirus exposure and HLA in healthy donors. The wider study: For the roughly 400 genotyped donors, about 79% fell within the Caucasian-associated ancestry cluster.

The V and J ends lost 6 bases and 2 bases, in that order; junction bases with no gene match: 11. Germline V gene data show CDR1 as MGHRA and CDR2 as YSYEKL. This CDR3 has 19 amino acids. The V gene is TRBV4-1, the J gene TRBJ2-3; TRBD2 matches 16 bases. The sequence derives from a human donor in good health. Sequenced: PBMCs. The CDR3 coding sequence is TGCGCCAGCAGTCGACTGGGACTAGCGGGAGGGCTAGTCACAGATACGCAGTATTTT. Encoded protein: CASSRLGLAGGLVTDTQYF.